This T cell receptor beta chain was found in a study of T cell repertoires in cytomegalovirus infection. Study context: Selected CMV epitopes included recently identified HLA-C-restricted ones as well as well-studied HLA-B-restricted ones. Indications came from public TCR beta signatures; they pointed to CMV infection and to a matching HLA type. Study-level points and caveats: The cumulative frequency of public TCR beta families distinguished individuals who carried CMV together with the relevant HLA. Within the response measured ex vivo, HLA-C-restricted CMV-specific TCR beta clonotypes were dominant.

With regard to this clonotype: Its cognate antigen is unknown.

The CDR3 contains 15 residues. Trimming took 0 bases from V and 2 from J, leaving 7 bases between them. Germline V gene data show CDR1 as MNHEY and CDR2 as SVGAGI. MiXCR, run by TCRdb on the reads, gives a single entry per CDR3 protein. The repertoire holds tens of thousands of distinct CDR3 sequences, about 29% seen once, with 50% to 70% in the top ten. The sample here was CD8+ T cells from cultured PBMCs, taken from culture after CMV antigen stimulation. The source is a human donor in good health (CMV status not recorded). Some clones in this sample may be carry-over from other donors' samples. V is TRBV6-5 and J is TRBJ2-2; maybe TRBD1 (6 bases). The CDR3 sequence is CASSYSDSNTGELFF. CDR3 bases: TGTGCCAGCAGTTACTCGGACAGCAACACCGGGGAGCTGTTTTTT.